This TCR beta chain appears in the sequencing data of a study of T-cell memory formation after mild COVID-19. Study information: There were largely donor-specific TCR clusters. Study findings and constraints: CD4/CD8 balance held among clones contracting day 15 to 85, and later expanders leaned CD4+. Mainly in CM and EM were contracting CD4+ clones; CD8+ were in EMRA.

TCRdb processed the 5' RACE reads anew with MiXCR; each CDR3 protein has one entry. The sample has fewer than 90,000 distinct CDR3 sequences; around 13% are singletons. Germline CDR1 reads SQVTM; CDR2 reads ANQGSEA. The CDR3 is 13 residues long. V was shortened by 5 bases and J by 0 bases, with 10 bases between the two germline ends. This clonotype was observed a handful of times. What it binds is unknown. The sequenced sample was PBMCs or a T cell subset sorted from them (not recorded which). The TCR was taken from a man between 18 and 35 years old who had mild COVID-19 (a few samples of this study predate the infection). Cell type and time point are not known. The chain combines TRBV29-1 with TRBJ1-2; D call uncertain. The CDR3: CSVMDGSNYGYTF. In DNA form, the CDR3 reads TGCAGCGTTATGGACGGATCTAACTATGGCTACACCTTC.